The present TCR beta chain was sequenced within a study of blood T cell repertoires in COVID-19. Study-wide context: The United States, Italy and Spain were the sources of the acute and convalescent COVID-19 samples. The analysed material was cDNA or gDNA that came from T cells, B-cell-depleted T cells, or PBMCs.

V was shortened by 5 bases and J by 1 base, with 21 bases between the two germline ends. Germline V lookup: CDR1 MDHEN, CDR2 SYDVKM. The CDR3 extends over 18 amino acids. In the study's own analysis: Estimation of nucleated cell counts relied on the amplification of reference gene primers. The protocol was immunoSEQ multiplex PCR, while the TCRdb copy is restricted to in-frame clones and leaves out a portion. That table is the source of V, J and clone size, and D and trimming were worked out from the DNA. The sample comprises a few hundred thousand clones, under 85% of which are singletons, and 1.9% rests with the top ten. There are a few counts of this clone.

The rearrangement links TRBV28 to TRBJ1-5; perhaps TRBD1 as D (6 bases). What was sequenced was peripheral blood. The clonotype comes from a man aged 25-45 years who had recovered from COVID-19. In DNA, the CDR3 is TGTGCCAGCAGTCCTTGGGGGCAGGACATCGGGAGCAATCAGCCCCAGCATTTT. Translation gives CASSPWGQDIGSNQPQHF.